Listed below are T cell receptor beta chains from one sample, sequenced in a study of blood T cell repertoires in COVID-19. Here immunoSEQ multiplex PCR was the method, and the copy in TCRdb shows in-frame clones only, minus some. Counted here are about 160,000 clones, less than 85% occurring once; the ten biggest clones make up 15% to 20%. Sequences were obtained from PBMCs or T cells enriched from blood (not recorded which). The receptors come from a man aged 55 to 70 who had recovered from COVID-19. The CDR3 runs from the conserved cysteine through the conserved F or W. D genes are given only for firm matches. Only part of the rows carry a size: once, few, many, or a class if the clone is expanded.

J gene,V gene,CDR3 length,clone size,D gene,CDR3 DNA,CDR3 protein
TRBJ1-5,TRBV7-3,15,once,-,TGTGCCAGCAGATGGTACAGGGATAGCAATCAGCCCCAGCATTTT,CASRWYRDSNQPQHF
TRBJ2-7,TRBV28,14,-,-,TGTGCCAGCAGGGAGACAGGGAGCGGGTACGAGCAGTACTTC,CASRETGSGYEQYF
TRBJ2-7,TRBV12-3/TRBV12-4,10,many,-,TGTGCCAGCAGTCGCTACGAGCAGTACTTC,CASSRYEQYF
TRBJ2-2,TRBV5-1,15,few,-,TGCGCCAGCAGCTTGTCGGAGGCGAACACCGGGGAGCTGTTTTTT,CASSLSEANTGELFF
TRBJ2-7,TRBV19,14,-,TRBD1,TGTGCCAGTAGCATGACAGGGTTTGGCTACGAGCAGTACTTC,CASSMTGFGYEQYF
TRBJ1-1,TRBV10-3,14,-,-,-,CAISSSGYNTEAFF
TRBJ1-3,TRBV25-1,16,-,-,TGTGCCAGCAGTGAAGGGCAGATTCGCTCTGGAAACACCATATATTTT,CASSEGQIRSGNTIYF
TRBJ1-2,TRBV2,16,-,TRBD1,TGTGCCAGCATCAGGCGACAGGGGGCTTTGGACTATGGCTACACCTTC,CASIRRQGALDYGYTF
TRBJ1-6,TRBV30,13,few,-,TGCGGTGGGGGGGGTACTAATAATTCACCCCTCCACTTT,CGGGGTNNSPLHF
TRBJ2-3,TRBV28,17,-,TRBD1,TGTGCCAGCAGTTCTACCCGACAGGGTGGTAACACAGATACGCAGTATTTT,CASSSTRQGGNTDTQYF
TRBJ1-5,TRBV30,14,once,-,TGTGCCTGGAGTCCCCAGGGCGCCAATCAGCCCCAGCATTTT,CAWSPQGANQPQHF
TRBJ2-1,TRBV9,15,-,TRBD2,TGTGCCAGCAGCGTAGATCGGGGGGGCGGTAATGAGCAGTTCTTC,CASSVDRGGGNEQFF
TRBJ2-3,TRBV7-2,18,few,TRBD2,TGTGCCAGCAGCCCAGGCGAATGGCTAGCGGAGATGAAAGATACGCAGTATTTT,CASSPGEWLAEMKDTQYF
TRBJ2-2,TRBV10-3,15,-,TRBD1,TGTGCCATCAAGAGAGACAGGGTGGACACCGGGGAGCTGTTTTTT,CAIKRDRVDTGELFF
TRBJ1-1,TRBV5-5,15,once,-,TGTGCCAGCAGCCCCAGACTCAGCAGGGAGGGTGAAGCTTTCTTT,CASSPRLSREGEAFF
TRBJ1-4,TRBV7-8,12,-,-,TGTGCCAGCAGCCACACAGGAGAAAAACTGTTTTTT,CASSHTGEKLFF
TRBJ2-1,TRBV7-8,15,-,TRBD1,TGTGCCAGCAGCATCCGGACAGGGCGGTACAATGAGCAGTTCTTC,CASSIRTGRYNEQFF
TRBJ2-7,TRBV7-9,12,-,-,TGTGCCAGCAGCTTAGGAGGAGGCGAGCAGTACTTC,CASSLGGGEQYF
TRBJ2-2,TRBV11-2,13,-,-,TGTGCCAGCAGCACCGGGGACACCGGGGAGCTGTTTTTT,CASSTGDTGELFF
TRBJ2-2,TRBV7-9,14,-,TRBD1,TGTGCCAGTTCCGGGACAGGGGTCACCGGGGAGCTGTTTTTT,CASSGTGVTGELFF
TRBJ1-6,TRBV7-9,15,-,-,TGTGCCAGCAGCTTAGGCCCGGGGATCGGATCACCCCTCCACTTT,CASSLGPGIGSPLHF
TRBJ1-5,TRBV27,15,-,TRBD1,TGTGCCAGCAGTTTACGTACAGGGGCAGGGCAGCCCCAGCATTTT,CASSLRTGAGQPQHF
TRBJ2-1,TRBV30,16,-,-,TGTGCCTGGAGTACCCCTTTAGGGGACTCCTACAATGAGCAGTTCTTC,CAWSTPLGDSYNEQFF
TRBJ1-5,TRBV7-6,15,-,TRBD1,TGTGCCAGCAGCGAAGGACAGGGATTTTCGGCGCCCCAGCATTTT,CASSEGQGFSAPQHF
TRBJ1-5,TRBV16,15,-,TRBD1,TGTGCCAGCAGACTATCGGGACAGGGCAATCAGCCCCAGCATTTT,CASRLSGQGNQPQHF
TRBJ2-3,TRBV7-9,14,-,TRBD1,TGTGCCAGCAGGCCCGGACAGGAGCAAGATACGCAGTATTTT,CASRPGQEQDTQYF
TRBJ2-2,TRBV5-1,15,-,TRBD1,TGCGCCAGCAGCTTGGGGACAGGGATGTCCGGGGAGCTGTTTTTT,CASSLGTGMSGELFF
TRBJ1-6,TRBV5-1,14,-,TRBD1,TGCGCCAGCAGCCAAGGACAGGATAATTCACCCCTCCACTTT,CASSQGQDNSPLHF
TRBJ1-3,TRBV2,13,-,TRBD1,TGTGCCAGCTCGGGGGACAGTGGAAACACCATATATTTT,CASSGDSGNTIYF
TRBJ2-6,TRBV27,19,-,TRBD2,TGTGCCAGCAGGCCCTCGGTTCTAGCGGGTAGGTCTGGGGCCAACGTCCTGACTTTC,CASRPSVLAGRSGANVLTF
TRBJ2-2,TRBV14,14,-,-,TGTGCCAGCAGCCAAGAAAGGGGCGTGGGGGAGCTGTTTTTT,CASSQERGVGELFF
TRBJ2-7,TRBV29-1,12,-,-,TGCAGCGCCGGCCCTACCCCCTACGAGCAGTACTTC,CSAGPTPYEQYF
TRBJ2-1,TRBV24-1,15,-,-,TGTGCCACCAGTGATTTGCCTGTCTCCTACAATGAGCAGTTCTTC,CATSDLPVSYNEQFF
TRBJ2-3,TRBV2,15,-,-,TGTGCCAGCAGGACCCTTCGACAGGGAGGTCTTACGCAGTATTTT,CASRTLRQGGLTQYF
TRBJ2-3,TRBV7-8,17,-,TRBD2,TGTGCCAGCAGCTCCCGGAGGTTTAGCGGGTACACAGATACGCAGTATTTT,CASSSRRFSGYTDTQYF
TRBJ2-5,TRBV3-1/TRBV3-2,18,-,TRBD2,TGTGCCAGCAGCCACCCTTTTAGTGTAAGCGGGGGGGAAGAGACCCAGTACTTC,CASSHPFSVSGGEETQYF
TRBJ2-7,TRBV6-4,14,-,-,TGTGCCAGCAGTGACTGGGCAGGGGGAGGAGAGCAGTACTTC,CASSDWAGGGEQYF
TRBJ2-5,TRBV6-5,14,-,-,TGTGCCAGCAGTTCAACCGGGTTTCAAGAGACCCAGTACTTC,CASSSTGFQETQYF
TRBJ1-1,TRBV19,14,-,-,TGTGCCAGTAGTAATCCAGAGGTGAACACTGAAGCTTTCTTT,CASSNPEVNTEAFF
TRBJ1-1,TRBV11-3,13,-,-,TGTGCCAGCAGCGGAGTTATGAACACTGAAGCTTTCTTT,CASSGVMNTEAFF
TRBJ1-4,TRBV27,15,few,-,TGTGCCAGCAGTTTGGAGGCCGGACTTAATGAAAAACTGTTTTTT,CASSLEAGLNEKLFF